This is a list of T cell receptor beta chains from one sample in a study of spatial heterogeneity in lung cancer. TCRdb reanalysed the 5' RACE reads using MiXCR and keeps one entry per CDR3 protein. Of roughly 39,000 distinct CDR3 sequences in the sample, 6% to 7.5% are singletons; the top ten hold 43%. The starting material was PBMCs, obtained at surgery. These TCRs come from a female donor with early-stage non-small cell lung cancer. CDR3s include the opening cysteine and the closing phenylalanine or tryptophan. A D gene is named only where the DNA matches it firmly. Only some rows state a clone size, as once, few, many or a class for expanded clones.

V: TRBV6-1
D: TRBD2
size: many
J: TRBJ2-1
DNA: TGTGCCAGCCGGTCCAGCGGGGGGTACAATGAGCAGTTCTTC
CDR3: CASRSSGGYNEQFF

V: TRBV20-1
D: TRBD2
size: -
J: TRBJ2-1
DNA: TGCAGTGCTAGGGGACTAGCGGGGGGAATTCAGTTCTTC
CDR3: CSARGLAGGIQFF

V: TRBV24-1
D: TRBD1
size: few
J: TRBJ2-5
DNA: TGTGCCACCAGTGACGGACAGGGGGTCCCGCTTGCCGATCCCCAGTACTTC
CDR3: CATSDGQGVPLADPQYF

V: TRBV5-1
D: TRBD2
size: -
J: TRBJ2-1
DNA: TGCGCCAGCAGCCCCGGACTAGTGGGTAGGGATGAGCAGTTCTTC
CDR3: CASSPGLVGRDEQFF

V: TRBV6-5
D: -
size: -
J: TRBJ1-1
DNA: TGTGCCAGCAGTACCAGAGGTATAATGAACACTGAAGCTTTCTTT
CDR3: CASSTRGIMNTEAFF

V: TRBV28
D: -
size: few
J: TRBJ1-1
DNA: TGTGCCAGCAGTTTATCGGGTACAGCTTTCTTT
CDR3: CASSLSGTAFF

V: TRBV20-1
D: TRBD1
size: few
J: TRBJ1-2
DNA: TGCAGTGCTCAAGACAGGGGTGGCAACTATGGCTACACCTTC
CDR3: CSAQDRGGNYGYTF

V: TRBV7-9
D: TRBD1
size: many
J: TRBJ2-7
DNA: TGTGCCAGCAGCGTCAGACAGGGCTCCTACGAGCAGTACTTC
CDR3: CASSVRQGSYEQYF

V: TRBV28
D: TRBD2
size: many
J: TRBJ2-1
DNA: TGTGCCAGCAGTTCCCCGGGACTAGCGGGGCGATATGAGCAGTTCTTC
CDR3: CASSSPGLAGRYEQFF

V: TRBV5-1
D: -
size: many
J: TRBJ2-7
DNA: TGCGCCAGCAGCTTACAGGGTAGCGACTACGAGCAGTACTTC
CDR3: CASSLQGSDYEQYF